This T cell receptor beta chain was obtained from a study of identifying expanded T cells in peripheral blood. General study points: Technical replicates showed about 1.2 changed clones; two weeks approximately 16; four weeks 19. Across healthy donors, higher total template counts meant significantly greater approximately 2-week count variance.

This CDR3 has 15 amino acids. Germline V gene sequence: CDR1 LNHDA, CDR2 SQIVND (reference sequence). Deletions cut 1 base from V and 0 bases from J, with 7 bases between. Details on this clone: Its target is not known.

Clones were sequenced by immunoSEQ multiplex PCR, and TCRdb holds only the in-frame ones, with some missing. The data contain 100,000 to 150,000 clones, 75% to 90% of them singletons. Healthy donors had no documented immune events, such as infections, while sampled. Sequencing was performed on blood. The genes are TRBV19 and TRBJ1-3; D unresolved. The clonotype comes from a person aged 18 to 70 in good health. CDR3 coding DNA: TGTGCCAGTAGTATAGGAGTTTCCTCTGGAAACACCATATATTTT. It is translated as CASSIGVSSGNTIYF.